The 13 T cell receptor beta chains given below trace back to one sample, sequenced in a study of blood T cell repertoires in COVID-19. Sequenced by immunoSEQ multiplex PCR; TCRdb stores in-frame clones only, minus some. The profile shows 200,000 to 300,000 clones, roughly 80% of them singletons. The sample comprised peripheral blood. Receptors originate from a woman older than 75 with COVID-19, enrolled during active disease.

The genes are TRBV5-4 and TRBJ2-6; a possible D gene is TRBD2 (6 bases). The length of the CDR3 is 15 residues. Deletions cut 0 bases from V and 2 bases from J, with 6 bases between. From germline, CDR1 is SGHNT and CDR2 YYREEE (reference sequence). CDR3 sequence reads: CASSLGGAGANVLTF. As DNA, the CDR3 is TGTGCCAGCAGCTTGGGGGGGGCTGGGGCCAACGTCCTGACTTTC.

This chain joins TRBV7-2 and TRBJ2-5; 10 bases line up with TRBD1. The CDR3 spans 15 residues. The trim removed 6 bases at V and 5 bases at J, leaving 9 bases unmatched. Per the germline V gene, CDR1 is SGHTA and CDR2 is FQGNSA. The CDR3 reads CASRDRGGRGETQYF. The CDR3 coding sequence is TGTGCCAGCAGGGACAGGGGGGGCCGTGGGGAGACCCAGTACTTC.

The count of this clone is one. The chain combines TRBV15 with TRBJ2-1; 8 nucleotides line up with TRBD1. Per germline, CDR1 LNHNV and CDR2 YYDKDF (reference sequence). This CDR3 has 15 amino acids. The V and J ends lost 3 bases and 0 bases, in that order; junction bases with no gene match: 1. DNA of the CDR3: TGTGCCACCAGCAGCAGGGGGCCCTCCTACAATGAGCAGTTCTTC. Translation: CATSSRGPSYNEQFF.

This clone was detected only a few times. The chain employs TRBV18 and TRBJ2-7; D is possibly TRBD1 (5 bases). Germline-derived CDR1 and CDR2 are KGHSH and LQKENI. Trimming cost V 3 bases and J 6 bases, with 15 bases left between them. This CDR3 spans 14 amino acids. The CDR3 loop reads CASSPDVSRGEQYF. DNA of the CDR3: TGTGCCAGCTCACCGGATGTTTCTAGGGGCGAGCAGTACTTC.

This sequence joins TRBV10-1 and TRBJ1-1; tentatively, D is TRBD1 (6 bases). The length of the CDR3 is 15 residues. Germline V CDR1 and CDR2: WNHNN, SYGVQD (reference sequence). V lost 0 bases to trimming and J lost 4 bases, with 12 bases between them. The DNA of the CDR3 is TGCGCCAGCAGTGAGTCCAGGGGAGGGGGCACTGAAGCTTTCTTT. Translating gives CASSESRGGGTEAFF.

The chain employs TRBV7-9 and TRBJ1-6; TRBD1 agrees at 8 bases. The CDR3 has 16 amino acids. Germline values: CDR1 SEHNR, CDR2 FQNEAQ (reference sequence). Germline trimming cut 4 bases from V and 7 bases from J; bases unmatched to any gene: 9. The CDR3 protein is CASSSRQGTRNSPLHF. CDR3 coding DNA: TGTGCCAGCAGCTCCAGACAGGGGACGAGAAATTCACCCCTCCACTTT.

The V gene is TRBV7-9, the J gene TRBJ1-5; 12 bases are shared with TRBD1. The CDR3 length is 16 residues. Trimming at V came to 4 bases and at J to 6 bases, leaving 7 bases not matched to a gene. Looked up from germline, CDR1 is SEHNR and CDR2 is FQNEAQ (reference sequence). The CDR3 DNA reads TGTGCCAGCAGCTCCGGGACAGGGGGCGTTTTTCAGCCCCAGCATTTT. Protein product: CASSSGTGGVFQPQHF.

V is TRBV5-1 and J is TRBJ1-5; D not resolved. CDR3 length equals 14 residues. The V end lost 9 bases, the J end lost 0 bases, and 13 bases lay between the germline ends. Germline V gene lookup returns CDR1 SGHRS and CDR2 YFSETQ. Here the CDR3 DNA reads TGCGCCATAGGACTTTCAGATAGCAATCAGCCCCAGCATTTT. Amino acid sequence: CAIGLSDSNQPQHF.

The chain joins TRBV5-1 to TRBJ2-7; TRBD1 is a possible D gene (6 bases). V gave up 4 bases and J gave up 3 bases, with 14 bases separating them. Germline CDR1 reads SGHRS; CDR2 reads YFSETQ. This CDR3 region has 14 residues. The CDR3 is CASSQRTADYEQYF. The CDR3 DNA sequence: TGCGCCAGCAGCCAAAGGACAGCAGACTACGAGCAGTACTTC.

This clone was recorded once. This chain uses TRBV2 with TRBJ2-7, with 9 bases fitting TRBD2. Trimming took 6 bases from V and 4 from J; bases not matched to a gene: 16. From germline, CDR1 is SNHLY and CDR2 FYNNEI. The CDR3 consists of 17 residues. The CDR3 bases are TGTGCCAGCAGGGCCCCGGTGGGTAGCGGGAGTGGGTACGAGCAGTACTTC. Translated, it gives CASRAPVGSGSGYEQYF.

V gene TRBV2 combines with J gene TRBJ1-5; TRBD1 might be the D (5 bases). The CDR3 has 15 amino acids. Trimming pared 5 bases from V and 0 bases from J, leaving 11 bases between. Germline V gene sequence: CDR1 SNHLY, CDR2 FYNNEI. The CDR3 DNA follows: TGTGCCAGCAGTAGGGGCGGGAATAGCAATCAGCCCCAGCATTTT. The encoded protein is CASSRGGNSNQPQHF. Full variable domain (outside the CDR3, taken from reference TRBV2 and TRBJ1-5): EPEVTQTPSHQVTQMGQEVILRCVPISNHLYFYWYRQILGQKVEFLVSFYNNEISEKSEIFDDQFSVERPDGSNFTLKIRSTKLEDSAMYFCASSRGGNSNQPQHFGDGTRLSIL.

The chain carries TRBV5-6 and TRBJ1-6, with D unclear. The CDR3 runs 14 residues. Germline V gene lookup returns CDR1 SGHDT and CDR2 YYEEEE. Trimming stripped 2 bases from V and 10 bases from J, with 13 bases between. The CDR3 DNA reads as TGTGCCAGCAGCTTTGGGGAGGGCTGGTCACCCCTCCACTTT. Encoded protein: CASSFGEGWSPLHF. The full variable domain, in which reference TRBV5-6 and TRBJ1-6 provide the parts outside the CDR3, is DAGVTQSPTHLIKTRGQQVTLRCSPKSGHDTVSWYQQALGQGPQFIFQYYEEEERQRGNFPDRFSGHQFPNYSSELNVNALLLGDSALYLCASSFGEGWSPLHFGNGTRLTVT.

The chain employs TRBV5-4 and TRBJ1-1; TRBD1 might be the D (6 bases). V was pared by 2 bases and J by 7 bases, with 12 bases between. This CDR3 spans 13 amino acids. Germline values: CDR1 SGHNT, CDR2 YYREEE (reference sequence). CDR3 loop: CASSFRQEHEAFF. The CDR3 DNA reads TGTGCCAGCAGCTTCCGACAGGAACATGAAGCTTTCTTT.